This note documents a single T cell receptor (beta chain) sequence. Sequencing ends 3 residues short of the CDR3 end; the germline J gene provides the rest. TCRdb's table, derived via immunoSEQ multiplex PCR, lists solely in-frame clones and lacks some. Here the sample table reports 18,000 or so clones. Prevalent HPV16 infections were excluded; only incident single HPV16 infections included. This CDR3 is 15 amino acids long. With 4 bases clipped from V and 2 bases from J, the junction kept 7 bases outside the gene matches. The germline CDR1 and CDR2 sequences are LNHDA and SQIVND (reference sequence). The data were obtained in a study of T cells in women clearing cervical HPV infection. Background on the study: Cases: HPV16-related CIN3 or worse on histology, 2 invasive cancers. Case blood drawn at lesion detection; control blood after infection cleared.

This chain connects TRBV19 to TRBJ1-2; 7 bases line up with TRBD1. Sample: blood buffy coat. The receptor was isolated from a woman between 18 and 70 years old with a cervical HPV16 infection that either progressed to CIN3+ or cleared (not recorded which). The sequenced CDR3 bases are TGTGCCAGTAGTAAAAGGGACAGCTTCAACTATGGC. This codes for CASSKRDSFNYG. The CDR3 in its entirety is CASSKRDSFNYGYTF.